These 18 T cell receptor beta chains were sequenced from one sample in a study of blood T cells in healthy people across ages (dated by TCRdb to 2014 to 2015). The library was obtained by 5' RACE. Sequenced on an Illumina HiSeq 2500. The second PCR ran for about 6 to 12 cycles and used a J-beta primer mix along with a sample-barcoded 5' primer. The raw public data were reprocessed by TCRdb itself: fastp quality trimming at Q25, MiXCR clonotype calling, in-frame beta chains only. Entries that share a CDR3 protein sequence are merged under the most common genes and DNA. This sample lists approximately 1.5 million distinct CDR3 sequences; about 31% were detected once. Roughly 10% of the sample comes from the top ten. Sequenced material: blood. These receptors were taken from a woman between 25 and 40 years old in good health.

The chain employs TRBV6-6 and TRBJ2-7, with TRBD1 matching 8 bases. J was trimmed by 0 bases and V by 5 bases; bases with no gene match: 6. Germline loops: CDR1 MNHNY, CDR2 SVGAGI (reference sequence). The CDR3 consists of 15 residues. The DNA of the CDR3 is TGTGCCAGCAGTGACTGGACAGGGAACTCCTACGAGCAGTACTTC. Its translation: CASSDWTGNSYEQYF.

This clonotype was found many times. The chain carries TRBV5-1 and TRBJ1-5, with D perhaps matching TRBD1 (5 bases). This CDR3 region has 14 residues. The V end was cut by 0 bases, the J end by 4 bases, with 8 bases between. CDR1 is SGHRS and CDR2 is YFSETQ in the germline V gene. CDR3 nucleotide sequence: TGCGCCAGCAGCTTGGGGGGGGTTAATCAGCCCCAGCATTTT. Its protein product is CASSLGGVNQPQHF.

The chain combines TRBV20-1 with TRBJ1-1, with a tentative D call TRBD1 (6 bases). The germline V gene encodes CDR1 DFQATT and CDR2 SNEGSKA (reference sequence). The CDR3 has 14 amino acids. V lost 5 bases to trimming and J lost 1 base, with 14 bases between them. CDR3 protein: CSAYPGGPNTEAFF. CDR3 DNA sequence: TGCAGTGCTTACCCCGGGGGCCCGAACACTGAAGCTTTCTTT.

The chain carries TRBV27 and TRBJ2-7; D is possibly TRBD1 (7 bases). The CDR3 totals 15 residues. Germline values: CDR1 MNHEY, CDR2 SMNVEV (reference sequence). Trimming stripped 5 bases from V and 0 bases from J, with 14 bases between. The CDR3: CASSPAGTDSYEQYF. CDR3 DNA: TGTGCCAGCAGTCCTGCGGGGACAGACTCCTACGAGCAGTACTTC.

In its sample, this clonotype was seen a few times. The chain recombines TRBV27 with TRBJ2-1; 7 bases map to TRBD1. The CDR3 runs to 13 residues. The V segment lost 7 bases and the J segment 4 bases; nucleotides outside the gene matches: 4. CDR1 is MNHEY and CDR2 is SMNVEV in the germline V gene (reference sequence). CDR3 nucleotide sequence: TGTGCCAGCATTGGGACAGCATACAATGAGCAGTTCTTC. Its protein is CASIGTAYNEQFF.

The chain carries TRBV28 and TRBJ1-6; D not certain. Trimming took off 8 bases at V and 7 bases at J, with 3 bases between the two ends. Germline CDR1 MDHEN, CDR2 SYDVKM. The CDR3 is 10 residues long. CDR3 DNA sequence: TGTGCCAGCGGGAATTCACCCCTCCACTTT. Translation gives CASGNSPLHF. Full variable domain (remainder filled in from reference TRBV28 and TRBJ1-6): DVKVTQSSRYLVKRTGEKVFLECVQDMDHENMFWYRQDPGLGLRLIYFSYDVKMKEKGDIPEGYSVSREKKERFSLILESASTNQTSMYLCASGNSPLHFGNGTRLTVT.

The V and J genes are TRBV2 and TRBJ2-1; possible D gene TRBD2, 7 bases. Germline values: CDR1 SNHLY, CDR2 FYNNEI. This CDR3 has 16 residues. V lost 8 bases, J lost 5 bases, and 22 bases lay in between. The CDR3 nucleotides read TGTGCCAGCTCTAGGGATCTGGGGGGGACACACAATGAGCAGTTCTTC. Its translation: CASSRDLGGTHNEQFF. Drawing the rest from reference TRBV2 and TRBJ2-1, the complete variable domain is EPEVTQTPSHQVTQMGQEVILRCVPISNHLYFYWYRQILGQKVEFLVSFYNNEISEKSEIFDDQFSVERPDGSNFTLKIRSTKLEDSAMYFCASSRDLGGTHNEQFFGPGTRLTVL.

CDR3: CASSQPRSGPEQYF. The CDR3 nucleotides read TGCGCCAGCAGCCAGCCCAGGTCAGGGCCCGAGCAGTACTTC. V is TRBV4-1 and J is TRBJ2-7; the D gene is possibly TRBD1 (5 bases). This CDR3 contains 14 residues. Looked up from germline, CDR1 is MGHRA and CDR2 is YSYEKL. Deletions cut 3 bases from V and 6 bases from J, with 15 bases between.

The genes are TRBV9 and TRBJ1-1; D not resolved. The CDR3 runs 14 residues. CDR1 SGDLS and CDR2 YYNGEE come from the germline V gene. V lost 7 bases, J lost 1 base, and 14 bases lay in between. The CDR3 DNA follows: TGTGCCAGCGGCGGGCGACGGGAGAACACTGAAGCTTTCTTT. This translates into CASGGRRENTEAFF.

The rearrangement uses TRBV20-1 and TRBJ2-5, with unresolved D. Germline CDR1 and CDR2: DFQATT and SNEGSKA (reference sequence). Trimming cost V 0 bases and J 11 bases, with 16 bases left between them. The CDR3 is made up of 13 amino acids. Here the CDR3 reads CSARDRMRREQYF. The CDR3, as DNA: TGCAGTGCTAGAGATCGGATGAGGCGTGAGCAGTACTTC.

The CDR3 protein is CASSTTGVDDYTF. For the CDR3, the DNA is TGTGCCAGCAGTACGACAGGGGTTGATGACTACACCTTC. V is TRBV2 and J is TRBJ1-2; the match to TRBD1 covers 8 bases. V was pared by 5 bases and J by 10 bases, with 9 bases of the junction left unmatched. There are 13 residues in the CDR3. CDR1 and CDR2 from the germline V gene are SNHLY and FYNNEI.

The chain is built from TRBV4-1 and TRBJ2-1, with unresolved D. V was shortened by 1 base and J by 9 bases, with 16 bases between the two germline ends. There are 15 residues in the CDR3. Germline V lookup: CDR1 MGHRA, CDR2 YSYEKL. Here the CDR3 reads CASSQGVNGAAEQFF. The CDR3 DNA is TGCGCCAGCAGCCAAGGGGTAAACGGAGCCGCTGAGCAGTTCTTC.

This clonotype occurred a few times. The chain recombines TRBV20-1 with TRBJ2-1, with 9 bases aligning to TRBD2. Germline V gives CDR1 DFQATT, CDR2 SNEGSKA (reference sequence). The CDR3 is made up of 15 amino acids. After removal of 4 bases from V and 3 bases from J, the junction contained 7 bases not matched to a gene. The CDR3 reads CSATYSGSNYNEQFF. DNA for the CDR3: TGCAGTGCTACATATAGCGGGAGTAACTACAATGAGCAGTTCTTC.

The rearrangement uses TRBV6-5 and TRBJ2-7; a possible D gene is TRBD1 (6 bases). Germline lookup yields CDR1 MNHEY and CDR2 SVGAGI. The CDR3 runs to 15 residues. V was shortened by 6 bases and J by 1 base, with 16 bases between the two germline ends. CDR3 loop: CASRRNRVESYEQYF. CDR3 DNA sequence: TGTGCCAGCAGACGAAACAGGGTTGAATCCTACGAGCAGTACTTC.

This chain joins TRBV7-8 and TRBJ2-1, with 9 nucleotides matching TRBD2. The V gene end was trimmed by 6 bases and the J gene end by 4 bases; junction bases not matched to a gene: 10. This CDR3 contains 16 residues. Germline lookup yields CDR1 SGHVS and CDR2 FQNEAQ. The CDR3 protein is CASSSLAGDGYNEQFF. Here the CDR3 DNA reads TGTGCCAGCAGTTCGTTAGCGGGAGACGGATACAATGAGCAGTTCTTC.

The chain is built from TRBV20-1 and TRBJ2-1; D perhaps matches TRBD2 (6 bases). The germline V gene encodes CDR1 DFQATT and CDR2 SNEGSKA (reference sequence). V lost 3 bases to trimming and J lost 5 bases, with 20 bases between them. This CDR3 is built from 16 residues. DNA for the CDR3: TGCAGTGCTAGTTTCGGCGGGACCCTACGCGACAATGAGCAGTTCTTC. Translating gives CSASFGGTLRDNEQFF.

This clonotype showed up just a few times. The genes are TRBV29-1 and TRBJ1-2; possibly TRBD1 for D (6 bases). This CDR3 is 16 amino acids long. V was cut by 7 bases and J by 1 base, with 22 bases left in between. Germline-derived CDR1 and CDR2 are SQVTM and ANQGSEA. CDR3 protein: CSAEGTPSLGNYGYTF. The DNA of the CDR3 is TGCAGCGCAGAAGGGACACCCTCACTGGGTAACTATGGCTACACCTTC.

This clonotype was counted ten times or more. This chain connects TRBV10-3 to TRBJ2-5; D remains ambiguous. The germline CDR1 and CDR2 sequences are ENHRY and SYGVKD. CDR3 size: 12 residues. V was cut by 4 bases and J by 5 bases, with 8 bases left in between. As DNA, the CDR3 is TGTGCCATCAGTGGGGGTAATGAGACCCAGTACTTC. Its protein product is CAISGGNETQYF.